The text below deals with one T cell receptor (beta chain). The method was immunoSEQ multiplex PCR; TCRdb's version includes in-frame clones alone and lacks a portion of them. The sample lists nearly 110,000 clones, 90% occurring once. The data stem from a study of OX40 agonist ivuxolimab in advanced cancers. The V end was cut by 2 bases, the J end by 4 bases, with 12 bases between. The CDR3 is 15 amino acids. Germline CDR1 reads SGHKS; CDR2 reads YYEKEE (reference sequence). This receptor was identified in an adult with an advanced solid tumor such as melanoma, head and neck, liver or kidney cancer. Sequencing used CD4+ or CD8+ T cells sorted from blood, obtained in a trial of the OX40 agonist ivuxolimab. The chain is built from TRBV5-5 and TRBJ1-4; D unclear. CDR3 sequence reads: CASSFEGISNEKLFF. The CDR3 region has the DNA TGTGCCAGCAGCTTCGAGGGTATCAGTAATGAAAAACTGTTTTTT.